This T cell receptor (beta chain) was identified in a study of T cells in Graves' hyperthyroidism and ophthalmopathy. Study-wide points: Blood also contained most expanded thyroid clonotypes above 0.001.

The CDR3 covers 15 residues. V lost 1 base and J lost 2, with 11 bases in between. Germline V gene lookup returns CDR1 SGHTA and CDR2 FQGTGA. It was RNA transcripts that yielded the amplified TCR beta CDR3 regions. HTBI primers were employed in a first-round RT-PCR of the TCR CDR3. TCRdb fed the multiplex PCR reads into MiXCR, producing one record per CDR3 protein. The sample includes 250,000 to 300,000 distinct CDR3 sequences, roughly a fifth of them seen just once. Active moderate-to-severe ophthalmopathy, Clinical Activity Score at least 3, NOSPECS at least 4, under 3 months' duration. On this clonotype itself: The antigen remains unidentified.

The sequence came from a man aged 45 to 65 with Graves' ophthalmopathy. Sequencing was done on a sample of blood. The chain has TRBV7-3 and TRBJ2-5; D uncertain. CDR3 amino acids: CASSLNGHPQETQYF. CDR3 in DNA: TGTGCCAGCAGCTTAAACGGGCACCCACAAGAGACCCAGTACTTC.